This T cell receptor (beta chain) was sequenced during a study of type 1 and type 2 diabetes patients. Study information: CD4+ or CD8+ T cells were positively selected from PBMCs with microbeads. Sequencing for the whole study yielded 18,976,912 paired-end reads.

A word on this clonotype: Antigen specificity is unknown.

All diabetic donors were classified as either type 1 or type 2 diabetes. Amplification started from genomic DNA. A primer set of 30 forward and 13 reverse primers amplified the CDR3. A single record per CDR3 protein comes from TCRdb applying MiXCR to the multiplex PCR reads. Among fewer than 300,000 distinct CDR3 sequences listed, roughly 50% were seen once. Points from the study as a whole: Highly-expanded CD4+ clones were few in type 2 diabetes, median one, over 3.5% of reads.

Sample: peripheral blood mononuclear cells (PBMCs). This TCR was sampled from a man younger than 35 with type 2 diabetes.

CDR3 sequence reads: CASSLPAGDYGYTF. CDR3 DNA sequence: TGCGCCAGCAGCTTACCTGCGGGGGACTATGGCTACACCTTC. The V and J genes are TRBV5-1 and TRBJ1-2, with D possibly being TRBD1 (5 bases). V shed 2 bases and J shed 3 bases, with 11 bases lying between them. The CDR3 loop spans 14 amino acids. Per germline, CDR1 SGHRS and CDR2 YFSETQ.